This T cell receptor beta chain was profiled in a study of cytomegalovirus exposure and HLA in healthy donors. This CDR3 spans 16 amino acids. V lost 6 bases to trimming and J lost 0 bases, with 15 bases between them. The germline CDR1 and CDR2 sequences are MGHRA and YSYEKL. Sequenced by immunoSEQ multiplex PCR; TCRdb stores in-frame clones only, minus some. The sample shows around 350,000 clones, about nine tenths of them seen only once. This clone was seen once. The origin of this receptor is a woman in her late teens or twenties in good health and CMV-seronegative. The sequencing sample was made of PBMCs. This chain joins TRBV4-1 and TRBJ2-1, with D possibly being TRBD2 (6 bases). This chain's CDR3 is CASSPDLAVSYNEQFF. DNA for the CDR3: TGCGCCAGCAGTCCGGACTTAGCGGTCTCCTACAATGAGCAGTTCTTC.